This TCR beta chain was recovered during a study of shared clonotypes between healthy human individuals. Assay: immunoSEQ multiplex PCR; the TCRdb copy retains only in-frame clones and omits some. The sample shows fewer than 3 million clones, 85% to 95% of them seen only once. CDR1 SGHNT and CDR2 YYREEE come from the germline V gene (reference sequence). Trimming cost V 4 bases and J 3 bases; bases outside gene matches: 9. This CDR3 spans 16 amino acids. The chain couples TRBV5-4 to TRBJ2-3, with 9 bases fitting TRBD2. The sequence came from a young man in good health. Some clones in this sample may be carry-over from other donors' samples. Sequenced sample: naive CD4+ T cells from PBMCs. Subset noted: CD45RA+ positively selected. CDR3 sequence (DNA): TGTGCCAGCAGCACCCCGTCGGCGGGAGGGACAGATACGCAGTATTTT. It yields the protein CASSTPSAGGTDTQYF.